One sample yielded the 29 T cell receptor beta chains listed below, sequenced in a study of glioma-infiltrating T cells. The iRepertoire nested amplicon-rescue multiplex PCR amplified TCR alpha and beta CDR3s from RNA. TCRdb called the multiplex PCR reads again in MiXCR, with one record for every CDR3 protein. The repertoire has under 200,000 distinct CDR3 sequences, around 45% of them found once; the top ten carry over 4%. The specimen was glioma tissue, nonneoplastic brain tissue, or PBMCs (not recorded which). These receptors all come from a human donor with low-grade glioma or glioblastoma, undergoing nonglioma brain surgery, or in good health (not recorded which).

This clonotype was seen only a few times. The gene calls are TRBV2 and TRBJ2-5; D call uncertain. The CDR3 runs to 11 residues. V was cut by 11 bases and J by 3 bases, with 10 bases left in between. Germline V gene data show CDR1 as SNHLY and CDR2 as FYNNEI. CDR3 nucleotide sequence: TGTGCCGGATGGGGTGAAGAGACCCAGTACTTC. Amino acid sequence: CAGWGEETQYF.

The sample holds a few counts of this clonotype. The chain couples TRBV7-3 to TRBJ2-1; 11 nucleotides line up with TRBD2. The germline gives CDR1 SGHTA, CDR2 FQGTGA. V trimming: 2 bases; J trimming: 9 bases; junction bases outside the gene matches: 6. The CDR3 has 15 residues. The CDR3, as DNA: TGTGCCAGCAGCTTAGTTTCTAGCGGGAGGTTTGAGCAGTTCTTC. Amino acids: CASSLVSSGRFEQFF.

This sequence joins TRBV5-1 and TRBJ1-1; no clear D. The CDR3 consists of 14 residues. The V end lost 2 bases, the J end lost 1 base, and 9 bases lay between the germline ends. Germline CDR1 reads SGHRS; CDR2 reads YFSETQ. The CDR3 sequence is CASSFELSNTEAFF. CDR3 coding DNA: TGCGCCAGCAGCTTTGAGCTCTCGAACACTGAAGCTTTCTTT.

Of note for this clonotype: This may be a read error: a much more frequent sequence differs by one nucleotide. The chain combines TRBV6-1 with TRBJ1-1, with no clear D. The CDR3 loop spans 13 amino acids. Trimming removed 6 bases at V and 2 bases at J, with 10 bases between. Germline lookup yields CDR1 MNHNS and CDR2 SASEGT. CDR3 sequence: CASSITDNTEAFF. CDR3 nucleotide sequence: TGTGCCAGCAGCATCACAGATAACACTGAAGCTTTCTTT.

On this clonotype: The junction shows a germline mismatch at one end, possibly a read error. The chain links TRBV20-1 to TRBJ2-7; D is undetermined. Germline CDR1 and CDR2: DFQATT and SNEGSKA (reference sequence). The CDR3 has 15 amino acids. In nucleotides, the CDR3 is TGCAGTGGTGGAGAATGGTCTGGAAGCTCCTACGAACAGTACTTC. Its translation: CSGGEWSGSSYEQYF.

The V call is TRBV5-1, the J call TRBJ2-1, with 11 bases identical to TRBD2. The germline V gene encodes CDR1 SGHRS and CDR2 YFSETQ. The CDR3 is made up of 15 amino acids. J was trimmed by 8 bases and V by 4 bases; bases with no gene match: 8. The CDR3 coding sequence is TGCGCCAGCAGCATACTAGCGGGAGAAAACTATGAGCAGTTCTTC. Amino acids: CASSILAGENYEQFF. The whole variable domain, filled in from reference TRBV5-1 and TRBJ2-1, reads KAGVTQTPRYLIKTRGQQVTLSCSPISGHRSVSWYQQTPGQGLQFLFEYFSETQRNKGNFPGRFSGRQFSNSRSEMNVSTLELGDSALYLCASSILAGENYEQFFGPGTRLTVL.

This clonotype was observed at least ten times. The chain combines TRBV20-1 with TRBJ2-7, with a weak D call TRBD2 (6 bases). Germline V gives CDR1 DFQATT, CDR2 SNEGSKA (reference sequence). V was cut by 3 bases and J by 3 bases, with 15 bases left in between. This CDR3 is built from 14 residues. CDR3 DNA: TGCAGTGCTAGGGGGGAGGCTGCCGTCTACGAGCAGTACTTC. As protein: CSARGEAAVYEQYF.

This clonotype was observed at least ten times. The junction departs from germline at one end; a sequencing error may be responsible. The chain is built from TRBV10-3 and TRBJ1-1; TRBD1 aligns across 7 bases. Germline V gives CDR1 ENHRY, CDR2 SYGVKD. CDR3 size: 12 residues. CDR3 region: CAISESEQGPRF. The CDR3 nucleotides read TGTGCCATCAGTGAGTCGGAACAGGGGCCCCGATTT.

For this clonotype: A junction boundary mismatches the germline segment, possibly from a read error. The chain links TRBV10-3 to TRBJ1-2; the D is unclear. This CDR3 contains 12 residues. CDR1 and CDR2 (germline): ENHRY, SYGVKD. The CDR3 spells CAISPTVYGYDF. Here the CDR3 DNA reads TGTGCCATCAGCCCCACCGTCTATGGCTACGACTTC.

This clonotype showed up many times. The chain has TRBV25-1 and TRBJ1-1; the D gene is possibly TRBD1 (5 bases). This CDR3 comprises 15 residues. Trimming took 1 base from V and 11 from J, leaving 20 bases between them. Looked up from germline, CDR1 is MGHDK and CDR2 is SYGVNS. The DNA for the CDR3 is TGTGCCAGCAGTGAATGGACGTCCGGGGCCCAGGCGGCTTTCTTT. Its protein product is CASSEWTSGAQAAFF.

This rearrangement joins TRBV12-3 or TRBV12-4 to TRBJ2-1, with 7 bases that match TRBD2. V lost 5 bases to trimming and J lost 7 bases; unmatched junction nucleotides: 11. The CDR3 has 15 amino acids. CDR3 amino acids: CASSPHGAGENEQFF. In nucleotides, the CDR3 is TGTGCCAGCAGTCCACATGGGGCGGGAGAGAATGAGCAGTTCTTC.

Comments on this clonotype: This may be a read error, as it is one base from a much larger clone. The conserved phenylalanine or tryptophan is not found at the CDR3 terminus, so this likely reflects a read error. The limits of the CDR3 on the DNA are not certain, so only TCRdb's listed CDR3 is given. V is TRBV2 and J is TRBJ2-1. The CDR3 is 12 amino acids long, termini counted. CDR1 and CDR2 (germline): SNHLY, FYNNEI. This chain's CDR3 is CASSPNMVTIFI.

This clonotype was detected ten times or more. The chain recombines TRBV7-2 with TRBJ1-1; tentative D call: TRBD1 (5 bases). CDR3 length: 13 residues. V gave up 5 bases and J gave up 8 bases, with 15 bases separating them. Germline V gene lookup returns CDR1 SGHTA and CDR2 FQGNSA. The CDR3 region is CASSMNLGTEAFF. The CDR3 DNA reads TGTGCCAGCAGCATGAATTTGGGGACGGAAGCTTTCTTT.

Only a few counts were recorded for this clonotype. This chain links TRBV5-4 with TRBJ1-2; TRBD1 might be the D (6 bases). Trimming cost V 0 bases and J 4 bases, with 10 bases left between them. The CDR3 runs to 14 residues. CDR1 and CDR2 (germline): SGHNT, YYREEE (reference sequence). The CDR3 region has the DNA TGTGCCAGCAGCTTGGACAGGGCGGCCTATGGCTACACCTTC. Amino acid sequence: CASSLDRAAYGYTF. The full variable domain, in which reference TRBV5-4 and TRBJ1-2 provide the parts outside the CDR3, is ETGVTQSPTHLIKTRGQQVTLRCSSQSGHNTVSWYQQALGQGPQFIFQYYREEENGRGNFPPRFSGLQFPNYSSELNVNALELDDSALYLCASSLDRAAYGYTFGSGTRLTVV.

This clonotype was seen at least ten times. The chain employs TRBV20-1 and TRBJ2-7; 8 bases line up with TRBD2. The CDR3 has 14 residues. From germline, CDR1 is DFQATT and CDR2 SNEGSKA (reference sequence). V lost 1 base and J lost 2; bases outside the gene matches: 4. CDR3 loop: CSARGTSGPYEQYF. CDR3 nucleotide sequence: TGCAGTGCTAGAGGCACTAGCGGTCCCTACGAGCAGTACTTC.

At least ten counts were recorded for this clonotype. This chain joins TRBV6-6 and TRBJ2-3; D gene ambiguous. The CDR3 is 14 amino acids. The germline gives CDR1 MNHNY, CDR2 SVGAGI (reference sequence). Trimming pared 0 bases from V and 6 bases from J, leaving 10 bases between. CDR3 sequence reads: CASSYSMRLDTQYF. The CDR3 region has the DNA TGTGCCAGCAGTTACTCGATGAGATTGGATACGCAGTATTTT.

This rearrangement joins TRBV13 to TRBJ2-1; TRBD1 or TRBD2 may be the D gene (7 bases each). The CDR3 contains 12 residues. V gave up 4 bases and J gave up 16 bases, with 17 bases separating them. The germline V gene has CDR1 PRHDT and CDR2 FYEKMQ (reference sequence). CDR3 bases: TGTGCCAGCAGCTCCCCCAGGGGGGGGGTTTTCTTC. Residues: CASSSPRGGVFF.

Only a few counts were recorded for this clonotype. V gene TRBV2 combines with J gene TRBJ2-5; D is uncertain. The CDR3 runs 12 residues. Trimming pared 6 bases from V and 5 bases from J, leaving 10 bases between. The germline gives CDR1 SNHLY, CDR2 FYNNEI. As DNA, the CDR3 is TGTGCCAGCAGAATGAATCTGGAGACCCAGTACTTC. Translation gives CASRMNLETQYF.

Note on this clonotype: A much larger clonotype is one base distant, so this may be a read error. V usage is TRBV7-2 and J usage is TRBJ2-7; the match to TRBD2 covers 9 bases. Per germline, CDR1 SGHTA and CDR2 FQGNSA. The V and J ends lost 5 bases and 0 bases, in that order; junction bases with no gene match: 5. The CDR3 extends over 15 amino acids. CDR3 DNA: TGTGCCAGCAGCACCTCAGCGGGGGGCTCCTACGAGCAGTACTTC. It is translated as CASSTSAGGSYEQYF.

DNA of the CDR3: TGCAGCGGGGGACAATCTAATGAAAAACTGTTTTTT. Protein product: CSGGQSNEKLFF. The chain combines TRBV29-1 with TRBJ1-4; D is perhaps TRBD1 (6 bases). The CDR3 has 12 amino acids. The V and J ends lost 7 bases and 3 bases respectively, with 9 bases between them. The germline gives CDR1 SQVTM, CDR2 ANQGSEA.

The chain carries TRBV2 and TRBJ2-3; D ambiguous. Trimming removed 8 bases from V and 4 bases from J, with 16 bases in between. The CDR3 runs 14 residues. Germline V gene lookup returns CDR1 SNHLY and CDR2 FYNNEI. The CDR3 DNA sequence: TGTGCCAGCGTGGGGTGGGCGTTTCCAGATACGCAGTATTTT. It is translated as CASVGWAFPDTQYF.

In the case of this clonotype: This sequence may be a read error, since a much larger clone differs from it by one base. The chain employs TRBV7-6 and TRBJ2-1, with 8 bases that match TRBD2. CDR3 length: 15 amino acids. Germline V gene lookup returns CDR1 SGHVS and CDR2 FNYEAQ. Losses at the gene ends were 6 bases for V and 6 bases for J; bases not matched to a gene: 10. This chain's CDR3 is CASRSVSGRSNEQFF. The CDR3 DNA reads TGTGCCAGCAGATCAGTGAGCGGGAGAAGCAATGAGCAGTTCTTC.

In regard to this clonotype: Since a much larger clone is just one base distant, this may be a read error. The chain links TRBV4-2 to TRBJ1-6; possible D gene TRBD1, 5 bases. The CDR3 is made up of 16 amino acids. Germline V lookup: CDR1 LGHNA, CDR2 YNFKEQ. V lost 0 bases and J lost 14, with 20 bases in between. CDR3 coding DNA: TGTGCCAGCAGCCAAGAACCCGGGACTCTGGGGGGGACCCTCCACTTT. Translated: CASSQEPGTLGGTLHF.

The V and J genes are TRBV29-1 and TRBJ2-3; no clear D gene. CDR1 and CDR2 from the germline V gene are SQVTM and ANQGSEA. CDR3 length equals 11 residues. The CDR3: CSYSLTDTQYF. The CDR3 DNA reads as TGCAGTTATTCCCTCACAGATACGCAGTATTTT.

The table lists this clonotype with a few counts. The chain has TRBV14 and TRBJ2-1, with D hard to call. Germline V lookup: CDR1 SGHDN, CDR2 FVKESK. This CDR3 is built from 14 residues. V shed 1 base and J shed 7 bases, with 11 bases lying between them. DNA for the CDR3: TGTGCCAGCAGCCAAGCCTTGGCAGGAAATGAGCAGTTCTTC. Translated: CASSQALAGNEQFF. The variable domain in full, completed from reference TRBV14 and TRBJ2-1, reads EAGVTQFPSHSVIEKGQTVTLRCDPISGHDNLYWYRRVMGKEIKFLLHFVKESKQDESGMPNNRFLAERTGGTYSTLKVQPAELEDSGVYFCASSQALAGNEQFFGPGTRLTVL.

In the case of this clonotype: This may come from a read error, since a much larger clone is one base off. The chain has TRBV20-1 and TRBJ2-7; no firm D call. The germline V gene has CDR1 DFQATT and CDR2 SNEGSKA (reference sequence). The CDR3 is made up of 14 amino acids. The germline V and J ends were trimmed by 6 bases and 3 bases, with 18 bases remaining between them. In DNA, the CDR3 is TGCAGTGCGCTCCCTGGGCGGAAAAGCTACGAGCAGTACTTC. Protein sequence: CSALPGRKSYEQYF.

Concerning this clonotype: This clone may be a read error of a much larger clone one base away. The gene calls are TRBV5-1 and TRBJ2-5, with D hard to call. Germline V CDR1 and CDR2: SGHRS, YFSETQ. CDR3 length: 13 amino acids. For the CDR3, the DNA is TGCGCCATCAGCTTGACGTTAGGCGAGACCCAGTACTTC. Protein: CAISLTLGETQYF.

About this clonotype: At one of its ends the junction is not consistent with the germline gene, which may arise from a read error. The chain joins TRBV6-5 to TRBJ2-5; 7 bases are shared with TRBD1. Looked up from germline, CDR1 is MNHEY and CDR2 is SVGAGI. This CDR3 spans 14 amino acids. CDR3 DNA: TGTGCCAGAAGTTACTCCGCAGGGGGAGAGAACCAGTACTTC. As protein: CARSYSAGGENQYF.

This clonotype was recorded at least ten times. The chain links TRBV20-1 to TRBJ2-2; 7 nucleotides align to TRBD1. This CDR3 comprises 12 residues. Looked up from germline, CDR1 is DFQATT and CDR2 is SNEGSKA (reference sequence). With 8 bases clipped from V and 5 bases from J, the junction kept 5 bases outside the gene matches. As DNA, the CDR3 is TGCAGTACCACGACAGGGACCGGGGAGCTGTTTTTT. Encoded protein: CSTTTGTGELFF.